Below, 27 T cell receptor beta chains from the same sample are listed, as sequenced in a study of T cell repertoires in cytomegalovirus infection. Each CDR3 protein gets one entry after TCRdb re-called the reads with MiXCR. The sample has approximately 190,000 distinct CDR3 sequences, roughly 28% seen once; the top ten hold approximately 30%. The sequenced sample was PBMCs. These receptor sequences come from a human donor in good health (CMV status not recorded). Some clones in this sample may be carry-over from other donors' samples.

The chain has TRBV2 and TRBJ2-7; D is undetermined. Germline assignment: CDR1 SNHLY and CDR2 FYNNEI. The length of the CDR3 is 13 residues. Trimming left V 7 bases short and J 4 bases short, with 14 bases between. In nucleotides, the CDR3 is TGTGCCAGCAATACGGCCTTCGTGTACGAGCAGTACTTC. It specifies CASNTAFVYEQYF.

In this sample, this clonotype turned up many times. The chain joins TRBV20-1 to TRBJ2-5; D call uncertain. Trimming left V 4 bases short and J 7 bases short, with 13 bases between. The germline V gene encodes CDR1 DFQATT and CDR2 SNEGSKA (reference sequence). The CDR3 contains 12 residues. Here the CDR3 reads CSAKETSRTQYF. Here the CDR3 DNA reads TGCAGTGCTAAAGAAACCAGCAGGACCCAGTACTTC.

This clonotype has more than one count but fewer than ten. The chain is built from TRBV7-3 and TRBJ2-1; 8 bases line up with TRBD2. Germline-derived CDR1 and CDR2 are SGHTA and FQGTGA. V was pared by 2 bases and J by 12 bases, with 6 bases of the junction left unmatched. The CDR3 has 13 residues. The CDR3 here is CASSLAGGPGQFF. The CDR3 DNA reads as TGTGCCAGCAGCTTAGCGGGGGGACCGGGGCAGTTCTTC.

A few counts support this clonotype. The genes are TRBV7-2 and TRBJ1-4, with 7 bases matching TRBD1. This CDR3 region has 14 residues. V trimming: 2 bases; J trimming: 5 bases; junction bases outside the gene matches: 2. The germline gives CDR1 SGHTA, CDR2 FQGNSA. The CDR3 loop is CASSLPGGNEKLFF. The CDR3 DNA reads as TGTGCCAGCAGCTTACCAGGGGGGAATGAAAAACTGTTTTTT.

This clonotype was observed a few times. The CDR3 coding sequence is TGTGCCAGCAGCTTGACGGTCTCCACTGAAGCTTTCTTT. It encodes CASSLTVSTEAFF. V is TRBV7-8 and J is TRBJ1-1; the D is unclear. The CDR3 spans 13 residues. V dropped 3 bases and J dropped 4 bases, with 9 bases sitting between them. Germline V gene lookup returns CDR1 SGHVS and CDR2 FQNEAQ.

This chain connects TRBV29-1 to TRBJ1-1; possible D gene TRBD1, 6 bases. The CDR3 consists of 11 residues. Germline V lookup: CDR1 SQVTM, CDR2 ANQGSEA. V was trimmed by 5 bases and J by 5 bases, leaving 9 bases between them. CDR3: CSVFRGTEAFF. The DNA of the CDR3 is TGCAGCGTTTTCAGGGGTACTGAAGCTTTCTTT.

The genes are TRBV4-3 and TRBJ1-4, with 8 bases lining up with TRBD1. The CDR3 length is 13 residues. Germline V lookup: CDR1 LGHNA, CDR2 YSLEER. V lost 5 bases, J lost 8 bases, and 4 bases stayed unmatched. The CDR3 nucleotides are TGCGCCAGCAGCTTGACAGGGGACGAAAAACTGTTTTTT. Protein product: CASSLTGDEKLFF.

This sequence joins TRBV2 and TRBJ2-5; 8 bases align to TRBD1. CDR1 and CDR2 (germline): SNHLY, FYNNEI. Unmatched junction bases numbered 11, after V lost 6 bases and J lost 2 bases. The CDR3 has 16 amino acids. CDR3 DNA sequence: TGTGCCAGCAGGGAATCCCGCGGACAGGGACAAGAGACCCAGTACTTC. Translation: CASRESRGQGQETQYF.

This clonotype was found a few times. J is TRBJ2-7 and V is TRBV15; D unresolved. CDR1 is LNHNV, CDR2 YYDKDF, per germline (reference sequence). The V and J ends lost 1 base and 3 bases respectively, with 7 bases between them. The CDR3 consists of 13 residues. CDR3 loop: CATSRGTGYEQYF. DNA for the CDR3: TGTGCCACCAGCAGAGGTACTGGCTACGAGCAGTACTTC.

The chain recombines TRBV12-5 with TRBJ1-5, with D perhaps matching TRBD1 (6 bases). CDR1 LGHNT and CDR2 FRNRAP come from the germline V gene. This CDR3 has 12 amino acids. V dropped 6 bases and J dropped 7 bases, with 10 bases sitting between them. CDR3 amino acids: CASGHQGQPQHF. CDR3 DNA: TGTGCTAGTGGCCACCAGGGGCAGCCCCAGCATTTT. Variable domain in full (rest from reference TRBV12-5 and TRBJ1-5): DARVTQTPRHKVTEMGQEVTMRCQPILGHNTVFWYRQTMMQGLELLAYFRNRAPLDDSGMPKDRFSAEMPDATLATLKIQPSEPRDSAVYFCASGHQGQPQHFGDGTRLSIL.

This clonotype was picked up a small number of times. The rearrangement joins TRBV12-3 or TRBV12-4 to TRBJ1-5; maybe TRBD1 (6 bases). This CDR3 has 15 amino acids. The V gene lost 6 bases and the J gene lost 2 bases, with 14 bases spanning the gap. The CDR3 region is CASSEGVGGNQPQHF. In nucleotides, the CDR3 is TGTGCCAGCAGCGAGGGGGTTGGCGGCAATCAGCCCCAGCATTTT.

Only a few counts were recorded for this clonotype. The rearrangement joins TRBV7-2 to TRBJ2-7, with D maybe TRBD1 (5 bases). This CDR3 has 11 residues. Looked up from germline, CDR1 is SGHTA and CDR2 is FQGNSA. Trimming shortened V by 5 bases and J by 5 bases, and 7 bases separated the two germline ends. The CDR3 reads CASSRGHEQYF. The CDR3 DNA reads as TGTGCCAGCAGCAGGGGCCACGAGCAGTACTTC.

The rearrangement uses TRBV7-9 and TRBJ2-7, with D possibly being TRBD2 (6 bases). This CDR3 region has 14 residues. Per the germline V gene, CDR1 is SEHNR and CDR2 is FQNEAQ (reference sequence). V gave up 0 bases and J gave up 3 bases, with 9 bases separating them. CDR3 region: CASSLARDGYEQYF. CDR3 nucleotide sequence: TGTGCCAGCAGCTTAGCGCGGGACGGCTACGAGCAGTACTTC.

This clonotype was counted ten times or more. The CDR3 DNA reads as TGTGCCAGCAGCCCGTCGGGGGACTCCTACGAGCAGTACTTC. This codes for CASSPSGDSYEQYF. The chain is built from TRBV6-5 and TRBJ2-7; a weak D match, TRBD2 (6 bases). With 6 bases removed from V and 0 bases from J, the gap between germline ends came to 12 bases. The CDR3 contains 14 residues. Germline loops: CDR1 MNHEY, CDR2 SVGAGI.

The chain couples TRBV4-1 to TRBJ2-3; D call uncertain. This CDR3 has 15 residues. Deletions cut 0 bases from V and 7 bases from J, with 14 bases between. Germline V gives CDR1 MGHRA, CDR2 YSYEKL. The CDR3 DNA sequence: TGCGCCAGCAGCCAAGATACCCCCAACAGTCATACGCAGTATTTT. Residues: CASSQDTPNSHTQYF.

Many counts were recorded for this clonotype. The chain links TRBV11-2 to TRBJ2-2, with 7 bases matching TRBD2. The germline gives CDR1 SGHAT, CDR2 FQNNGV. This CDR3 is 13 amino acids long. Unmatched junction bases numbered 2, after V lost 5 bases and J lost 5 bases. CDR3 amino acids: CASSLRGTGELFF. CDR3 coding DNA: TGTGCCAGCAGCCTGCGGGGGACCGGGGAGCTGTTTTTT.

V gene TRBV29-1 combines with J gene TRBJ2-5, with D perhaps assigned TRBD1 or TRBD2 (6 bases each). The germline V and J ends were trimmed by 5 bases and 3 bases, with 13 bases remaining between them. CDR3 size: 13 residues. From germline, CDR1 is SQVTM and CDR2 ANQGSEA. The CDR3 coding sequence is TGCAGCGTTCTATTAGGGGGGAAAGAGACCCAGTACTTC. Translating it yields CSVLLGGKETQYF.

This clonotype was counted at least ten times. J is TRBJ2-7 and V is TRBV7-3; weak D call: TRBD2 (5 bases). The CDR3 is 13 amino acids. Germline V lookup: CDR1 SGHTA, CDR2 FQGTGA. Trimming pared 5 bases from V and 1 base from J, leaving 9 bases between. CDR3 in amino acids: CASSPSGSYEQYF. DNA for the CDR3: TGTGCCAGCAGCCCTTCGGGGTCCTACGAGCAGTACTTC.

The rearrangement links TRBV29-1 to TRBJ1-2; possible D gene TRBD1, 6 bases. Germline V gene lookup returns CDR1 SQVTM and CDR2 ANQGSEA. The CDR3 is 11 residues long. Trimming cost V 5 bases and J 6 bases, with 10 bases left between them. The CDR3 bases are TGCAGCGTTTTGACAGGCCATGGCTACACCTTC. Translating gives CSVLTGHGYTF.

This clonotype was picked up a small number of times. The CDR3 region is CASSSRGQPQHF. DNA for the CDR3: TGTGCCAGCAGCTCCAGGGGCCAGCCCCAGCATTTT. This chain joins TRBV7-2 and TRBJ1-5, with a possible D match to TRBD1 (6 bases). The V and J ends lost 4 bases and 7 bases respectively, with 8 bases between them. The CDR3 spans 12 residues. CDR1 is SGHTA and CDR2 is FQGNSA in the germline V gene.

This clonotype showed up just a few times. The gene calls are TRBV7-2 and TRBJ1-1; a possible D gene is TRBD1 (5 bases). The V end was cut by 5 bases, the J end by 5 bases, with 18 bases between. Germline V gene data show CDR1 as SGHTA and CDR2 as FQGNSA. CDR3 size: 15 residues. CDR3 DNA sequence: TGTGCCAGCAGCCTCGGGACTCGGGGAGGGACTGAAGCTTTCTTT. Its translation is CASSLGTRGGTEAFF.

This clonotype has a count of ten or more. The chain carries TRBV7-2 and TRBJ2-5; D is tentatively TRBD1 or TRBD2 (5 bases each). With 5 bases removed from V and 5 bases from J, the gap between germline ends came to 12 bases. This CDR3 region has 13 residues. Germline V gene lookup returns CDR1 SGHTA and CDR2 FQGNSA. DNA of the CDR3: TGTGCCAGCAGCCCCGGGACCGACGAGACCCAGTACTTC. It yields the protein CASSPGTDETQYF.

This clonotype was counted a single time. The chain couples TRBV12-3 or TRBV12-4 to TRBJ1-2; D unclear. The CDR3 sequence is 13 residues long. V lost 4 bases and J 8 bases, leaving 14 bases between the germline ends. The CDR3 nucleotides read TGTGCCAGCAGTTCCGTGGAACCTGGGGGCTACACCTTC. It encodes CASSSVEPGGYTF.

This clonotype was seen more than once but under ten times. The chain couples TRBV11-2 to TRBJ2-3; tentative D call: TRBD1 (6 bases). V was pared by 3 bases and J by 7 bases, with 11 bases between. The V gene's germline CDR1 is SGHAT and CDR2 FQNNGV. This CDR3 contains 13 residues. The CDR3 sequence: CASSFFGQHTQYF. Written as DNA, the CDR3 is TGTGCCAGCAGCTTCTTTGGACAGCATACGCAGTATTTT.

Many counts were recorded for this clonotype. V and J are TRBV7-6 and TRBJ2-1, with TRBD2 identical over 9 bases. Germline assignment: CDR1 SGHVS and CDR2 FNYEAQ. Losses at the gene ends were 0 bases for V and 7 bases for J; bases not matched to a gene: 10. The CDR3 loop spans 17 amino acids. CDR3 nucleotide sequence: TGTGCCAGCAGCTTAGCGGTTAGGGTAGCGGGGGAGAATGAGCAGTTCTTC. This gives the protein CASSLAVRVAGENEQFF.

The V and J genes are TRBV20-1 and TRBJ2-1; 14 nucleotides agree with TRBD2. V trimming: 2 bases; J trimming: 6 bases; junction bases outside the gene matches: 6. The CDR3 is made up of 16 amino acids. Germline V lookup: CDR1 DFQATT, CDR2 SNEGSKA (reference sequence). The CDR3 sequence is CSARPGLAGVSNEQFF. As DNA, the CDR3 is TGCAGTGCTAGACCGGGACTAGCGGGGGTTTCCAATGAGCAGTTCTTC.

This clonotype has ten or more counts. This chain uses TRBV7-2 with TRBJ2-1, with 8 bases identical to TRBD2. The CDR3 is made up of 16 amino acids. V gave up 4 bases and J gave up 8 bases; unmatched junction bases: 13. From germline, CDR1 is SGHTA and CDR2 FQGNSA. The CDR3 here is CASSSSSGFLGDEQFF. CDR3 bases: TGTGCCAGCAGCTCTTCTAGCGGGTTCCTAGGAGATGAGCAGTTCTTC. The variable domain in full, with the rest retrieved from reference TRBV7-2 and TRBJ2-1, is GAGVSQSPSNKVTEKGKDVELRCDPISGHTALYWYRQSLGQGLEFLIYFQGNSAPDKSGLPSDRFSAERTGGSVSTLTIQRTQQEDSAVYLCASSSSSGFLGDEQFFGPGTRLTVL.